Sequencing of this TCR beta chain was carried out in a study of monozygotic twins with inflammatory bowel disease. TCRdb reanalyzed the 5' RACE reads and collapses them to one entry per CDR3 protein, without DNA. Recorded for this sample: about 380,000 distinct CDR3 sequences. CDR3 size: 19 residues. Germline V gene sequence: CDR1 LGHDT, CDR2 YNNKEL (reference sequence). This clonotype originated in a human donor with ulcerative colitis or Crohn's disease, or a healthy co-twin of an affected twin (not recorded which). The chain has TRBV3-1 and TRBJ2-6; absent DNA, TCRdb's TRBD1 call cannot be checked. What was sequenced was blood. The CDR3: CASSQDGGQGLFGANVLTF.